This T cell receptor beta chain was recovered during a study of T cells after yellow fever vaccination. Study-wide points: It was a small share of clonotypes that appeared in both CD4 and CD8 compartments. The bulk population could contribute abundant contaminating clonotypes to FACS-sorted repertoires. Weaker, the secondary response peaked sooner, at day 5 versus 15.

The authors made TCR cDNA by 5'RACE template switching, adding a universal primer site and UMIs. Each CDR3 protein gets one entry after TCRdb re-called the 5' RACE reads with MiXCR. The repertoire holds around 350,000 distinct CDR3 sequences, with roughly 6.1% as singletons. Germline lookup yields CDR1 SGHKS and CDR2 YYEKEE (reference sequence). The CDR3 sequence is 13 residues long. V was cut by 2 bases and J by 6 bases, with 9 bases left in between. This clonotype was detected many times. Its specificity is unknown. The source of this sequence is a man aged 25 to 40 who received the YFV17D yellow fever vaccine. The genes are TRBV5-5 and TRBJ2-1; the D gene is possibly TRBD1 (6 bases). The material sequenced was PBMCs, taken 5 days after the yellow fever booster vaccination. The CDR3 DNA reads TGTGCCAGCAGCTTCGGACAGCCCAATGAGCAGTTCTTC. Residues: CASSFGQPNEQFF.